Here is one T cell receptor (beta chain) with its context. Antigen unknown. Researchers ran the PCR with 60 Vbeta and 13 Jbeta primers. TCRdb keeps only in-frame clones here, not all; method: immunoSEQ multiplex PCR. The sample includes about 77,000 clones. This entry belongs to a study of cytomegalovirus exposure and HLA in healthy donors. Trimming removed 5 bases at V and 4 bases at J, with 13 bases between. CDR3 length: 14 amino acids. The germline V gene has CDR1 SGHRS and CDR2 YFSETQ. Whole-study results and caveats: A link between a missense DCLRE1C variant and TCR beta V- and J-gene trimming emerged from a later analysis. TCR beta chains numbering 164 were designated cytomegalovirus-associated.

The chain recombines TRBV5-1 with TRBJ2-1, with D perhaps TRBD1 (6 bases). The sequencing sample was made of PBMCs. This TCR was recovered from a man aged 50-59 years in good health and CMV-seropositive. CDR3 amino acids: CASRRTEIYNEQFF. The CDR3 DNA follows: TGCGCCAGCAGAAGGACAGAAATTTACAATGAGCAGTTCTTC. The entire variable domain, with the rest obtained from reference TRBV5-1 and TRBJ2-1, is as follows: KAGVTQTPRYLIKTRGQQVTLSCSPISGHRSVSWYQQTPGQGLQFLFEYFSETQRNKGNFPGRFSGRQFSNSRSEMNVSTLELGDSALYLCASRRTEIYNEQFFGPGTRLTVL.